These T cell receptor beta chains were read from a single sample in a study of early T cells in non-severe SARS-CoV-2 infection. TCRdb re-derived calls from the 5' RACE reads in MiXCR, one entry per CDR3 protein. This table has fewer than 80,000 distinct CDR3 sequences, 9.5% to 15% appearing once. The source material was whole blood. The source is an adult who was a healthcare worker with PCR-confirmed SARS-CoV-2 infection or an uninfected control (not recorded which). Each CDR3 is given with its conserved first and last residue. D genes are given only for firm matches. Some rows have no size entry. The others give once, few or many, or a class for an expanded clone.

J gene: TRBJ2-1
V gene: TRBV20-1
D gene: TRBD2
clone size: NA
CDR3 DNA: TGCAGTGCTAGAGTCCTGACTAGCGGGAGAAAAAATGAGCAGTTCTTC
CDR3 protein: CSARVLTSGRKNEQFF

J gene: TRBJ2-3
V gene: TRBV7-8
D gene: TRBD2
clone size: many
CDR3 DNA: TGTGCCAGCAGCTTAGTCACTAGCGGGTCTACTAGCACAGATACGCAGTATTTT
CDR3 protein: CASSLVTSGSTSTDTQYF

J gene: TRBJ2-7
V gene: TRBV25-1
D gene: TRBD1
clone size: NA
CDR3 DNA: TGTGCCAGTACACCGGGACAGACCTCCTACGAGCAGTACTTC
CDR3 protein: CASTPGQTSYEQYF

J gene: TRBJ2-2
V gene: TRBV9
D gene: TRBD2
clone size: many
CDR3 DNA: TGTGCCAGCAGCGTATCGACTAGCGGGGCCGGGGAGCTGTTTTTT
CDR3 protein: CASSVSTSGAGELFF

J gene: TRBJ2-2
V gene: TRBV3-1
D gene: TRBD2
clone size: many
CDR3 DNA: TGTGCCAGCAGCCAAGACAGGACTAGGGCCGGGGAGCTGTTTTTT
CDR3 protein: CASSQDRTRAGELFF

J gene: TRBJ2-3
V gene: TRBV9
D gene: NA
clone size: NA
CDR3 DNA: TGTGCCAGCAGCGAAACGGGAAGGGCAGATACGCAGTATTTT
CDR3 protein: CASSETGRADTQYF

J gene: TRBJ2-7
V gene: TRBV28
D gene: NA
clone size: NA
CDR3 DNA: TGTGCCAGCAGTTCAGTGGAGGGCTTATCCTACGAGCAGTACTTC
CDR3 protein: CASSSVEGLSYEQYF

J gene: TRBJ1-2
V gene: TRBV15
D gene: NA
clone size: NA
CDR3 DNA: TGTGCCACCAGCAGAGATCGGGACGGCTACACCTTC
CDR3 protein: CATSRDRDGYTF

J gene: TRBJ2-1
V gene: TRBV29-1
D gene: TRBD1
clone size: few
CDR3 DNA: TGCAGCGTTGAAGATCCAGGGGGCTCCTACAATGAGCAGTTCTTC
CDR3 protein: CSVEDPGGSYNEQFF

J gene: TRBJ2-3
V gene: TRBV20-1
D gene: NA
clone size: NA
CDR3 DNA: TGCAGTGCTGAGGGGACACCAGTAGATACGCAGTATTTT
CDR3 protein: CSAEGTPVDTQYF

J gene: TRBJ2-2
V gene: TRBV18
D gene: NA
clone size: many
CDR3 DNA: TGTGCCAGCTCACCACCGACAGGTCCGGGCGCCGGGGAGCTGTTTTTT
CDR3 protein: CASSPPTGPGAGELFF

J gene: TRBJ2-3
V gene: TRBV28
D gene: TRBD2
clone size: many
CDR3 DNA: TGTGCCAGCGCTGTAGCGGGAGGGAGGGATACGCAGTATTTT
CDR3 protein: CASAVAGGRDTQYF

J gene: TRBJ2-5
V gene: TRBV10-2
D gene: NA
clone size: many
CDR3 DNA: TGCGCCAGCTCAACCGGACAGTCAGAGACCCAGTACTTC
CDR3 protein: CASSTGQSETQYF

J gene: TRBJ2-5
V gene: TRBV5-1
D gene: TRBD2
clone size: few
CDR3 DNA: TGCGCCAGCAGCTTGGATGCCGCGGGAGGATCGGTGACCCAGTACTTC
CDR3 protein: CASSLDAAGGSVTQYF

J gene: TRBJ2-3
V gene: TRBV9
D gene: NA
clone size: many
CDR3 DNA: TGTGCCAGCAGCGTAGGTAGGGGAACCCTCACAGATACGCAGTATTTT
CDR3 protein: CASSVGRGTLTDTQYF

J gene: TRBJ2-7
V gene: TRBV20-1
D gene: TRBD2
clone size: many
CDR3 DNA: TGCAGTGCTACCGGGACTAGCGGGAGGGATACCTACGAGCAGTACTTC
CDR3 protein: CSATGTSGRDTYEQYF

J gene: TRBJ2-3
V gene: TRBV29-1
D gene: NA
clone size: NA
CDR3 DNA: TGCAGCGTTGGGTTGTCTCGAGATACGCAGTATTTT
CDR3 protein: CSVGLSRDTQYF

J gene: TRBJ2-3
V gene: TRBV10-1
D gene: TRBD1
clone size: NA
CDR3 DNA: TGCGCCAGCAGTGTGGACAGGGGCTTCACAGATACGCAGTATTTT
CDR3 protein: CASSVDRGFTDTQYF

J gene: TRBJ2-1
V gene: TRBV6-1
D gene: NA
clone size: NA
CDR3 DNA: TGTGCCAGCAGTGGGTCGGCTTACAATGAGCAGTTCTTC
CDR3 protein: CASSGSAYNEQFF

J gene: TRBJ1-2
V gene: TRBV20-1
D gene: NA
clone size: many
CDR3 DNA: TGCAGTGCTAGTAAAGTGGGCGGCTACACCTTC
CDR3 protein: CSASKVGGYTF

J gene: TRBJ1-2
V gene: TRBV20-1
D gene: NA
clone size: few
CDR3 DNA: TGCAGTGCTAGAGATGCAGGGGCTTTGGAATATGGCTACACCTTC
CDR3 protein: CSARDAGALEYGYTF

J gene: TRBJ2-3
V gene: TRBV20-1
D gene: TRBD1
clone size: NA
CDR3 DNA: TGCAGTGCTAGACTGACAGGGACGCAGTATTTT
CDR3 protein: CSARLTGTQYF